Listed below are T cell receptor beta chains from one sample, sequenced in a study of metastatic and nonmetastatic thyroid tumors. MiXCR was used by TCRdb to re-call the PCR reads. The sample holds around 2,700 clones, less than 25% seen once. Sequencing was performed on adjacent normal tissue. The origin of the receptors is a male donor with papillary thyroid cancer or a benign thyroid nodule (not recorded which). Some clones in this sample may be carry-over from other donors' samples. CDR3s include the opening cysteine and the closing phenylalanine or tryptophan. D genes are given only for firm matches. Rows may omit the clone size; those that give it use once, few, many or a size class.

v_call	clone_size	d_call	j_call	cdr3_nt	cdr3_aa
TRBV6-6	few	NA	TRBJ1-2	TGTGCCAGCAGTTACTCGCAGGAGGTTGGCTACACCTTC	CASSYSQEVGYTF
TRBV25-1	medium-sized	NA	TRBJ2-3	TGTGCCAGCAGTGAATCCCTCAGACTCAGGGACGAGGATACGCAGTATTTT	CASSESLRLRDEDTQYF
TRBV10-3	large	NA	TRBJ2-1	TGTGCCATCAAAGGGACTCTCGCAACTAATGAGCAGTTCTTC	CAIKGTLATNEQFF
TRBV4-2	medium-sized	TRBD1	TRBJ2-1	TGTGCCAGCAGCCAACTCGTCCAGGGGGCAGGGGAGCAGTTCTTC	CASSQLVQGAGEQFF
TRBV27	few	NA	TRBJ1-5	TGTGCCAGCAGTTTCGCGGGTAGTAAGCCCCAGCATTTT	CASSFAGSKPQHF
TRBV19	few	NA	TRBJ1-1	TGTGCCAGTAGCCACCCGGGGCAGGGGAACACTGAAGCTTTCTTT	CASSHPGQGNTEAFF
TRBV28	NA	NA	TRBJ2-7	TGTGCCAGCAGCCCTGCAGCCGTGGGGAACGAGCAGTACTTC	CASSPAAVGNEQYF
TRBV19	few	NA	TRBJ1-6	TGTGCCAGTACCAGGGAGGATAATTCACCCCTCCACTTT	CASTREDNSPLHF
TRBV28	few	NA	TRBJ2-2	TGTGCCAGCAGTGAGGGCCGACTCACCGGGGAGCTGTTTTTT	CASSEGRLTGELFF
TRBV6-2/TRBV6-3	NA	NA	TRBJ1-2	TGTGCCAGCAGTTACACTGACAGGTGGGGAACCTTC	CASSYTDRWGTF
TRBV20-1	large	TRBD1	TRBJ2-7	TGCAGTGCCGTATCCGGGGCAGGGGGTCAGAACGAGCAGTACTTC	CSAVSGAGGQNEQYF
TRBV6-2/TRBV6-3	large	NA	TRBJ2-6	TGTGCCAGCAGTTACTGGAGCTCTGGGGCCAACGTCCTGACTTTC	CASSYWSSGANVLTF
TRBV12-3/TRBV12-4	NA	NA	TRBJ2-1	TGTGCCAGCAGCGTGCACAGATCTAACAATGAGCAGTTCTTC	CASSVHRSNNEQFF
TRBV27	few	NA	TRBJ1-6	TGTGCCAGCAGTTCGTCAAGGTCGGGAAGGTCACCCCTCCACTTT	CASSSSRSGRSPLHF
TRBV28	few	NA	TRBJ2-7	TGTGCCAGCAGTTTGGTCGGACAAGCTACGAGACAGTACTTC	CASSLVGQATRQYF
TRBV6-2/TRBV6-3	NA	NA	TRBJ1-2	TGTGCCAGCAGTTACTCGATGGGTGACGGCTATGGCTACACCTTC	CASSYSMGDGYGYTF
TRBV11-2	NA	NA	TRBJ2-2	TGTGCCAGCAGCTTATCAGGCGGGGTTCTCACCGGGGAGCTGTTTTTT	CASSLSGGVLTGELFF
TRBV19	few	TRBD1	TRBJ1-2	TGTGCCAGAGCGGGACAGCGGAGCTATGGCTACACCTTC	CARAGQRSYGYTF
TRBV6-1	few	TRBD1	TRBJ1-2	TGTGCCAGCAGTAGGTGCCTGAGGGGGCTCGGCTATGGCTACACCTTC	CASSRCLRGLGYGYTF
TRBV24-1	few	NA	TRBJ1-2	TGTGCCACCAGTGATGAGGGATCTTCCTATGGCTACACCTTC	CATSDEGSSYGYTF
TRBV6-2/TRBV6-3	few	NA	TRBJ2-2	TGTGCCAGCAGTTACGGCACCGGGGAGCTGTTTTTT	CASSYGTGELFF
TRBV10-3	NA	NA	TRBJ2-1	TGTGCCATCAGTTCCGTGACTGGGGGCAATGAGCAGTTCTTC	CAISSVTGGNEQFF